The present TCR beta chain was sequenced within a study of T cell repertoires in aging, cancer and after chemotherapy. TRB rearrangements spanning V, D and J were amplified using mixed TRB-A/B primers. TCRdb re-analysed the multiplex PCR reads in MiXCR, keeping a single row per CDR3 protein. Of about 10,000 distinct CDR3 sequences listed, more than 30% were seen once; the top ten hold just over 8%. Only a few counts were recorded for this clonotype. Peripheral blood genomic DNA, not sorted cells or RNA, was the template. CDR1 LNHDA and CDR2 SQIVND come from the germline V gene (reference sequence). V was pared by 7 bases and J by 4 bases, with 7 bases between. CDR3 length: 11 residues.

The rearrangement links TRBV19 to TRBJ1-1, with D uncertain. The receptor was derived from a human donor in good health. The sequenced sample consisted of blood. CDR3 sequence reads: CASTAGTEAFF. CDR3 coding DNA: TGTGCCAGTACCGCGGGCACTGAAGCTTTCTTT. Full variable domain (outside the CDR3, taken from reference TRBV19 and TRBJ1-1): DGGITQSPKYLFRKEGQNVTLSCEQNLNHDAMYWYRQDPGQGLRLIYYSQIVNDFQKGDIAEGYSVSREKKESFPLTVTSAQKNPTAFYLCASTAGTEAFFGQGTRLTVV.